These 7 T cell receptor beta chains were sequenced from one sample in a study of vaccination and CD4 T cells after COVID-19. An Oncomine TCR Beta short-read assay was used to sequence the DNA from cultured CD4+ T cells. TCRdb re-analysed the PCR reads in MiXCR, keeping a single row per CDR3 protein. Among about 27,000 distinct CDR3 sequences, 62% were seen once, and the ten largest hold around a sixth. As to treatment: roughly 11-day PBMC culture with coronavirus spike peptide pools or control peptides (ViraFEST assay). These receptors' antigens are unknown. The sequencing here drew on CD4+ T cells from blood, cultured in vitro, taken after SARS-CoV-2 vaccination. These TCRs come from a human donor who received a COVID-19 vaccine.

The genes are TRBV20-1 and TRBJ2-7, with 7 positions matching TRBD1. The CDR3 runs 13 residues. CDR1 is DFQATT and CDR2 is SNEGSKA in the germline V gene (reference sequence). With V trimmed by 6 bases and J by 4 bases, 9 bases remained unmatched. Here the CDR3 DNA reads TGCAGTGCCAGCGACAGGGTGAGGTACGAGCAGTACTTC. Amino acid sequence: CSASDRVRYEQYF.

Only a few counts were recorded for this clonotype. The CDR3 DNA follows: TGTGCCAGCACCCCCTGGGGGGCGGGCGGTCGGGAGGCCCAGCATTTT. It encodes CASTPWGAGGREAQHF. The chain is built from TRBV6-1 and TRBJ1-5, with D perhaps TRBD1 (6 bases). The CDR3 sequence is 16 residues long. V lost 7 bases to trimming and J lost 11 bases, with 27 bases between them. CDR1 is MNHNS, CDR2 SASEGT, per germline.

Notes on this clonotype: A much larger clonotype is one base distant, so this may be a read error. The chain employs TRBV24-1 and TRBJ1-2; D is possibly TRBD1 (5 bases). CDR1 is KGHDR, CDR2 SFDVKD, per germline. The CDR3 covers 15 residues. Trimming removed 5 bases from V and 3 bases from J, with 15 bases in between. The CDR3 region is CATSAVYQGDYGYTF. CDR3 nucleotides: TGTGCCACCAGTGCGGTATACCAGGGTGACTATGGCTACACCTTC.

The chain is built from TRBV14 and TRBJ1-1; no clear D gene. Trimming left V 0 bases short and J 6 bases short, with 17 bases between. Germline V CDR1 and CDR2: SGHDN, FVKESK. The CDR3 is 16 amino acids. CDR3 loop: CASSQDGVGVRPEAFF. In DNA form, the CDR3 reads TGTGCCAGCAGCCAAGACGGGGTCGGAGTTCGGCCTGAAGCTTTCTTT.

CDR3 region: CASSLRPPSGGTDTQYF. The CDR3 nucleotides are TGTGCCAGCAGCCTCCGTCCCCCGAGCGGGGGCACAGATACGCAGTATTTT. J is TRBJ2-3 and V is TRBV7-3, with 7 bases aligning to TRBD2. Germline loops: CDR1 SGHTA, CDR2 FQGTGA. The length of the CDR3 is 17 residues. The V and J ends lost 5 bases and 1 base, in that order; junction bases with no gene match: 12.

This clonotype showed up just a few times. This chain connects TRBV12-3 or TRBV12-4 to TRBJ1-2; no clear D. The CDR3 is 11 amino acids. The V gene lost 3 bases and the J gene lost 7 bases, with 6 bases spanning the gap. CDR3 amino acids: CASSLWGGYTF. The CDR3 DNA follows: TGTGCCAGCAGTTTGTGGGGTGGCTACACCTTC.

The J gene is TRBJ2-2, the V gene TRBV24-1, with TRBD2 matching 8 bases. The length of the CDR3 is 16 residues. V lost 4 bases, J lost 4 bases, and 7 bases stayed unmatched. CDR1 is KGHDR and CDR2 is SFDVKD in the germline V gene. The CDR3 reads CATSDQGLDTTGELFF. CDR3 DNA: TGTGCCACCAGTGACCAGGGACTAGACACCACCGGGGAGCTGTTTTTT.